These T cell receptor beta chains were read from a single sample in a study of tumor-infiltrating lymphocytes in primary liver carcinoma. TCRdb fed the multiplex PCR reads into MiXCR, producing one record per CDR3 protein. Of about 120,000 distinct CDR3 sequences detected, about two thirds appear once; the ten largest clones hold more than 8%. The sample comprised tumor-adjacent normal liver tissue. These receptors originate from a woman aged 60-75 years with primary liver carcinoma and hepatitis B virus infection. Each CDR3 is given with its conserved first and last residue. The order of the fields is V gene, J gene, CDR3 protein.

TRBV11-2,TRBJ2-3,CASSHGSGGLSDKQYF
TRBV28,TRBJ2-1,CASSLQIRNEQFF
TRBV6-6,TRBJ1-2,CASTPAGEGYSF
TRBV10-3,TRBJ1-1,CAIIVHENTEAFF
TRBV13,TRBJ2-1,CANRLAGGGFNEQFF
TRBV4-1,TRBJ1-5,CACSQGLFSGGGQPQNF
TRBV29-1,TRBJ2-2,CIVGRGIAGELFF
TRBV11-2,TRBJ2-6,CASSPRGGSSGANVLTF
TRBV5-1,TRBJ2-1,CASSFPKSSYSEQFF
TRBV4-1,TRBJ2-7,CASNQDGGGRDEQYF
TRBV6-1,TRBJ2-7,CANSEASGGSYEQYF
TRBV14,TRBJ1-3,CASNRREGGNTIYF